This T cell receptor beta chain was obtained from a study of cytomegalovirus exposure and HLA in healthy donors. V dropped 0 bases and J dropped 7 bases, with 13 bases sitting between them. The CDR3 has 14 residues. CDR1 and CDR2 (germline): SGHRS, YFSETQ. The PCR made use of 60 Vbeta and 13 Jbeta primers. Sequencing used immunoSEQ multiplex PCR; TCRdb keeps in-frame clones, though not all of them. The sample includes 100,000 to 150,000 clones. The V call is TRBV5-1, the J call TRBJ1-1; TRBD1 is a possible D gene (6 bases). Material: PBMCs. The TCR comes from a man aged 18 to 30 in good health and CMV-seronegative. This chain's CDR3 is CASSLDGGAVEAFF. As DNA, the CDR3 is TGCGCCAGCAGCTTGGATGGGGGGGCTGTTGAAGCTTTCTTT.